This is a list of T cell receptor beta chains from one sample in a study of spatial heterogeneity in lung cancer. TCRdb fed the 5' RACE reads into MiXCR, producing one record per CDR3 protein. The data show about 16,000 distinct CDR3 sequences, 7.5% to 8.5% seen once. The sequences come from PBMCs, collected at surgery. The source of these receptors is a female donor with early-stage non-small cell lung cancer. Each CDR3 is given with its conserved first and last residue. A D gene is named only where the DNA matches it firmly. Clone size is stated in some rows and not others, as once, few, many or a class when expanded.

V	size	J	D	CDR3	DNA
TRBV29-1	many	TRBJ1-2	NA	CSVDSTAYGYTF	TGCAGCGTTGACTCGACGGCCTATGGCTACACCTTC
TRBV5-1	many	TRBJ1-5	TRBD1	CASSPGQGLNQPQHF	TGCGCCAGCAGCCCCGGACAGGGGCTCAATCAGCCCCAGCATTTT
TRBV27	NA	TRBJ1-2	NA	CASSLSGSFPIYGYTF	TGTGCCAGCAGTTTAAGTGGGTCTTTCCCCATCTATGGCTACACCTTC
TRBV7-2	many	TRBJ2-1	TRBD2	CASSLGPAGGDNEQFF	TGTGCCAGCAGCTTAGGACCGGCGGGGGGGGACAATGAGCAGTTCTTC
TRBV7-9	medium-sized	TRBJ1-1	TRBD1	CASSWGDRGKNTEAFF	TGTGCCAGCAGCTGGGGGGACAGGGGGAAGAACACTGAAGCTTTCTTT
TRBV11-2	many	TRBJ2-3	TRBD2	CASSRRTSPSTDTQYF	TGTGCCAGCAGCCGACGGACTAGCCCGAGCACAGATACGCAGTATTTT
TRBV18	many	TRBJ2-7	NA	CASSREFGPEQYF	TGTGCCAGCTCACGCGAGTTCGGGCCCGAGCAGTACTTC
TRBV29-1	many	TRBJ1-2	NA	CSARPMQGYTF	TGCAGCGCCCGACCGATGCAGGGCTACACCTTC
TRBV4-3	many	TRBJ2-1	TRBD2	CASSQERSGGSYNEQFF	TGCGCCAGCAGCCAAGAGAGGAGCGGGGGCTCCTACAATGAGCAGTTCTTC
TRBV24-1	many	TRBJ2-3	TRBD1	CATSDSGQGGTDTQYF	TGTGCCACCAGTGATTCCGGACAGGGGGGCACAGATACGCAGTATTTT
TRBV11-2	many	TRBJ1-1	NA	CASSRITAANTEAFF	TGTGCCAGCAGCCGGATTACGGCAGCGAACACTGAAGCTTTCTTT
TRBV6-6	many	TRBJ2-7	NA	CASSYDLSYEQYF	TGTGCCAGCAGTTACGACCTCTCCTACGAGCAGTACTTC
TRBV4-1	many	TRBJ2-7	NA	CASSQDLSDSRSVQYF	TGCGCCAGCAGCCAAGATCTCTCGGACTCAAGATCGGTGCAGTACTTC
TRBV12-3/TRBV12-4	many	TRBJ2-2	NA	CASRISGELFF	TGTGCCAGCAGGATTTCTGGGGAGCTGTTTTTT
TRBV5-1	many	TRBJ2-1	NA	CASSYYGARSYNEQFF	TGCGCCAGCAGCTACTACGGAGCACGCTCCTACAATGAGCAGTTCTTC
TRBV5-6	NA	TRBJ1-4	TRBD1	CASSFWTGVREKLFF	TGTGCCAGCAGCTTCTGGACAGGAGTAAGGGAAAAACTGTTTTTT
TRBV19	NA	TRBJ2-6	TRBD1	CASRGQGLGANVLTF	TGTGCCAGTAGGGGACAGGGTCTCGGGGCCAACGTCCTGACTTTC
TRBV7-9	many	TRBJ2-7	NA	CASSLGAGAYEQYF	TGTGCCAGCAGCTTAGGGGCAGGTGCCTACGAGCAGTACTTC
TRBV5-6	many	TRBJ1-6	NA	CASSSGTGGSPLHF	TGTGCCAGCAGCTCCGGGACGGGCGGCTCACCCCTCCACTTT
TRBV11-1	many	TRBJ2-5	TRBD2	CASSLGNGGGSQETQYF	TGTGCCAGCAGCTTAGGAAATGGCGGGGGGTCCCAAGAGACCCAGTACTTC
TRBV4-1	many	TRBJ2-3	NA	CASSQEGRVVPDTQYF	TGCGCCAGCAGCCAAGAGGGCAGGGTAGTCCCGGATACGCAGTATTTT
TRBV28	many	TRBJ2-7	TRBD2	CASIGPYQRDYEQYF	TGTGCCAGCATCGGTCCGTACCAGCGGGACTACGAGCAGTACTTC
TRBV6-2/TRBV6-3	many	TRBJ1-2	NA	CASTRVNYGYTF	TGTGCCAGCACCCGAGTAAACTATGGCTACACCTTC
TRBV29-1	many	TRBJ2-7	TRBD2	CSVIPIGRAGNEQYF	TGCAGCGTTATCCCTATTGGGAGGGCCGGGAACGAGCAGTACTTC
TRBV2	many	TRBJ2-1	NA	CASSEGSLEQFF	TGTGCCAGCAGTGAAGGATCGCTGGAGCAGTTCTTC
TRBV7-2	many	TRBJ2-1	TRBD2	CASSASGGPVNNEQFF	TGTGCCAGCAGCGCTAGCGGGGGCCCTGTTAACAATGAGCAGTTCTTC
TRBV6-5	many	TRBJ1-6	NA	CASSYTQSGIGNSPLHF	TGTGCCAGCAGTTACACACAATCCGGGATAGGAAATTCACCCCTCCACTTT
TRBV7-3	many	TRBJ2-5	NA	CASSSQMGETQYF	TGTGCCAGCAGCTCCCAAATGGGGGAGACCCAGTACTTC
TRBV6-5	many	TRBJ1-2	NA	CASSPWGGHYGYTF	TGTGCCAGCAGCCCCTGGGGGGGCCACTATGGCTACACCTTC
TRBV6-1	NA	TRBJ2-7	TRBD1	CASNPGQALYEQYF	TGTGCCAGCAACCCGGGACAGGCACTCTACGAGCAGTACTTC
TRBV23-1	NA	TRBJ2-5	TRBD1	CASSQDGQVGVCQETQYF	TGCGCCAGCAGTCAGGACGGACAGGTGGGGGTCTGCCAAGAGACCCAGTACTTC
TRBV7-2	many	TRBJ2-5	NA	CASSFQAAQETQYF	TGTGCCAGCAGCTTCCAGGCTGCTCAAGAGACCCAGTACTTC
TRBV5-6	many	TRBJ2-3	TRBD2	CASSSAGEADTQYF	TGTGCCAGCAGCTCTGCGGGAGAGGCGGATACGCAGTATTTT
TRBV7-9	many	TRBJ2-3	TRBD2	CASSMGSSGSRTDTQYF	TGTGCCAGCAGCATGGGGAGTAGCGGGAGTAGAACAGATACGCAGTATTTT
TRBV19	many	TRBJ2-1	NA	CASSIVLASGPNEQFF	TGTGCCAGTAGTATAGTCTTGGCCTCGGGACCTAATGAGCAGTTCTTC
TRBV3-1	many	TRBJ2-1	NA	CASSQVFRPNNEQFF	TGTGCCAGCAGCCAAGTCTTCAGACCCAACAATGAGCAGTTCTTC
TRBV9	many	TRBJ2-3	TRBD2	CASSPAASGRAVDTQYF	TGTGCCAGCAGCCCCGCCGCTAGCGGGAGGGCGGTAGATACGCAGTATTTT
TRBV28	NA	TRBJ2-7	TRBD2	CASSLSSGADYEQYF	TGTGCCAGCAGTTTAAGTAGCGGGGCCGACTACGAGCAGTACTTC
TRBV6-5	NA	TRBJ1-2	NA	CASSYRTDYGYTF	TGTGCCAGCAGTTACCGGACAGACTATGGCTACACCTTC
TRBV12-3/TRBV12-4	large	TRBJ2-5	NA	CASSFMGAQETQYF	TGTGCCAGCAGTTTTATGGGGGCCCAAGAGACCCAGTACTTC
TRBV4-3	many	TRBJ1-2	TRBD1	CASSPTPDRANYGYTF	TGCGCCAGCAGCCCTACCCCGGACAGGGCGAACTATGGCTACACCTTC
TRBV4-1	NA	TRBJ2-1	TRBD2	CASSQVGREGLGF	TGCGCCAGCAGCCAAGTCGGGCGGGAGGGCCTGGGCTTC
TRBV6-1	many	TRBJ1-5	NA	CASILTDNRNQPQHF	TGTGCCAGCATTCTAACGGACAACCGCAATCAGCCCCAGCATTTT
TRBV10-3	many	TRBJ2-1	TRBD2	CAIGGSGGDNEQFF	TGTGCCATCGGGGGTAGCGGGGGGGACAATGAGCAGTTCTTC
TRBV7-2	NA	TRBJ1-6	TRBD1	CASSLVAGTGHSPLHF	TGTGCCAGCAGCTTAGTAGCCGGGACAGGGCATTCACCCCTCCACTTT
TRBV24-1	NA	TRBJ2-7	NA	CATSDQRTASYEQYF	TGTGCCACCAGTGACCAACGGACAGCTTCCTACGAGCAGTACTTC
TRBV29-1	NA	TRBJ2-2	TRBD1	CSVATGGSTGELFF	TGCAGCGTGGCCACAGGGGGTAGCACCGGGGAGCTGTTTTTT